The clone carrying this T cell receptor (beta chain) has just a few counts. This record belongs to a study of T cell responses to AZD1222 COVID-19 vaccine. Assay used: immunoSEQ multiplex PCR; TCRdb lists only in-frame clones, some missing. The table includes 100,000 to 130,000 clones, roughly nine tenths detected once. CDR1 is MNHEY, CDR2 SVGAGI, per germline. The CDR3 loop spans 14 amino acids. The V and J ends lost 1 base and 6 bases, in that order; junction bases with no gene match: 2. The clonotype originates from an adult in good health. This material consisted of peripheral blood, taken on day 0 of MenACWY control vaccination. The chain links TRBV6-5 to TRBJ2-1, with TRBD2 matching over 8 bases. CDR3 nucleotide sequence: TGTGCCAGCAGTTACTACGGGGGGGCCAATGAGCAGTTCTTC. Encoded protein: CASSYYGGANEQFF.